What follows are 3 T cell receptor beta chains derived from one specimen sequenced in a study of CD8 T cells in ankylosing spondylitis. TCRdb called the 5' RACE reads again in MiXCR, with one record for every CDR3 protein. The profile covers some 220,000 distinct CDR3 sequences, with 8% to 10% appearing a single time and approximately 4.8% taken by the ten largest. Input material: blood, either unsorted or a sorted T cell fraction (not recorded which). These receptors were obtained from a female donor with ankylosing spondylitis or in good health (not recorded which).

Concerning this clonotype: A much larger clone sits a single nucleotide away, making a read error possible. The limits of the CDR3 on the DNA are not certain, so only TCRdb's listed CDR3 is given. The chain employs TRBV20-1 and TRBJ1-5. With termini counted, the CDR3 has 15 amino acids. CDR1 and CDR2 from the germline V gene are DFQATT and SNEGSKA (reference sequence). The CDR3 loop reads CSTSERQLSNQPQHF.

The J gene is TRBJ2-5, the V gene TRBV28; 9 nucleotides line up with TRBD2. The CDR3 has 17 residues. CDR1 is MDHEN, CDR2 SYDVKM, per germline. After removal of 4 bases from V and 7 bases from J, the junction contained 16 bases not matched to a gene. CDR3 protein: CASSSGSGRMGQGTQYF. CDR3 nucleotide sequence: TGTGCCAGCAGTTCGGGGAGCGGGAGGATGGGCCAGGGGACCCAGTACTTC.

This clonotype was seen at least ten times. The V gene is TRBV24-1, the J gene TRBJ2-1; 8 positions match TRBD2. The junction had 4 bases not matched to a gene; V was cut back by 8 bases and J by 2 bases. The length of the CDR3 is 14 residues. Germline assignment: CDR1 KGHDR and CDR2 SFDVKD. The CDR3 protein is CATTPGGPYNEQFF. The DNA of the CDR3 is TGTGCCACCACTCCGGGAGGGCCCTACAATGAGCAGTTCTTC.